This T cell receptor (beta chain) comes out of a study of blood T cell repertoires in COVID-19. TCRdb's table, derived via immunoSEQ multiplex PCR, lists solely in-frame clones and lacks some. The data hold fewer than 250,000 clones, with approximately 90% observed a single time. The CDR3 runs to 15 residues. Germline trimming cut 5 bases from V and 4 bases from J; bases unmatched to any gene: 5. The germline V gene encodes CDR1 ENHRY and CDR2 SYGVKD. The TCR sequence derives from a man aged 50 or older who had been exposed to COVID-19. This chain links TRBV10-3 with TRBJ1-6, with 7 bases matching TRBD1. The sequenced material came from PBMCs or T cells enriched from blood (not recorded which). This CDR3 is CAISRGTAYNSPLHF. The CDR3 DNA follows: TGTGCCATCAGTAGAGGGACAGCGTATAATTCACCCCTCCACTTT.